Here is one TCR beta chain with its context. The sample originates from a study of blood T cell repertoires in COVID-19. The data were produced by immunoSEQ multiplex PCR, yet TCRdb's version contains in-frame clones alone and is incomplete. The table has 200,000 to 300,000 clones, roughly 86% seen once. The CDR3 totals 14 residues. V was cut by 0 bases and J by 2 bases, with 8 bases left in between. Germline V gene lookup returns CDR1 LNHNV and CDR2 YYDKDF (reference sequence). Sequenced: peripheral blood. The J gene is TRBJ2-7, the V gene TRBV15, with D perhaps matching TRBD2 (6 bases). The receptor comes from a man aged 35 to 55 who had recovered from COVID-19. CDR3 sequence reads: CATSRDRRAYEQYF. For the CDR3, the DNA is TGTGCCACCAGCAGAGATCGGAGGGCCTACGAGCAGTACTTC.